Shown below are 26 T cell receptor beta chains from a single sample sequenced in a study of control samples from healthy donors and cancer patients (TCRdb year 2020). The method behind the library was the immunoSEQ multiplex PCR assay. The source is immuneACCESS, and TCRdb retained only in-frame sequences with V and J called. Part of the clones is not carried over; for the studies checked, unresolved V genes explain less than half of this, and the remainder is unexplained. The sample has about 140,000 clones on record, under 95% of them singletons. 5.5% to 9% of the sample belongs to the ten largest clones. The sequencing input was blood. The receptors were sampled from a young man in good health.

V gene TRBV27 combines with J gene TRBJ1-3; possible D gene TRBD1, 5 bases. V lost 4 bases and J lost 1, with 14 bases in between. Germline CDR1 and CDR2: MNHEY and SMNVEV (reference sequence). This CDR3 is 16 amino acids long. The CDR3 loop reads CASSSTPGSSGNTIYF. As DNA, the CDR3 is TGTGCCAGCAGTTCGACCCCAGGGAGTTCTGGAAACACCATATATTTT.

DNA of the CDR3: TGTGCCAGCAGTTTAGGGGTGGGGACCGAGCAGTACTTC. This gives the protein CASSLGVGTEQYF. This sequence joins TRBV12-3 or TRBV12-4 and TRBJ2-7; D is tentatively TRBD1 or TRBD2 (5 bases each). Trimming took off 1 base at V and 6 bases at J, with 10 bases between the two ends. CDR3 length: 13 residues.

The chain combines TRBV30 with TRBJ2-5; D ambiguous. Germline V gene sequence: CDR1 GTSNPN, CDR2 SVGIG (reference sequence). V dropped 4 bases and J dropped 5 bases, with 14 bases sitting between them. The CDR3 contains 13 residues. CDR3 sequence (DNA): TGTGCCTGGACCATGACGACGATGGAGACCCAGTACTTC. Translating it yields CAWTMTTMETQYF.

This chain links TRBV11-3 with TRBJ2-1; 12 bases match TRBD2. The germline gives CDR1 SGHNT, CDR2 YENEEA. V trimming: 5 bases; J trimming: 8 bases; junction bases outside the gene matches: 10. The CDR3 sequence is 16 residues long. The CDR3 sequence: CASSPGLAGRRDEQFF. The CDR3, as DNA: TGTGCCAGCAGCCCTGGACTAGCGGGGCGGCGGGATGAGCAGTTCTTC.

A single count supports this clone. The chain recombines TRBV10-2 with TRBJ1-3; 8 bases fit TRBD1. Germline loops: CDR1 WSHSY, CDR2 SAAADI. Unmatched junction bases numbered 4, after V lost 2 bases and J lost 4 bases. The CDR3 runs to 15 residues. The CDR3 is CASSEGDRGGNTIYF. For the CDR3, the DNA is TGCGCCAGCAGTGAGGGTGACAGGGGAGGAAACACCATATATTTT.

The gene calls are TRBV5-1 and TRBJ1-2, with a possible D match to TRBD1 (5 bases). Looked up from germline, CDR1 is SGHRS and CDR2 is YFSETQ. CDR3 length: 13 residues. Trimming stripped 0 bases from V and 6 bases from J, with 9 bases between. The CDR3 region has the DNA TGCGCCAGCAGCTTGGTTGTAGGGGATGGCTACACCTTC. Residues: CASSLVVGDGYTF.

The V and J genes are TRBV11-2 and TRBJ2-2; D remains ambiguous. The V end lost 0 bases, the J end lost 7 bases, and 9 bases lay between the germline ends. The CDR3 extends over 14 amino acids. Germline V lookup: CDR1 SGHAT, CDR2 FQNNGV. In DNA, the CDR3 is TGTGCCAGCAGCTTAGAACCGAATAACGGGGAGCTGTTTTTT. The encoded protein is CASSLEPNNGELFF.

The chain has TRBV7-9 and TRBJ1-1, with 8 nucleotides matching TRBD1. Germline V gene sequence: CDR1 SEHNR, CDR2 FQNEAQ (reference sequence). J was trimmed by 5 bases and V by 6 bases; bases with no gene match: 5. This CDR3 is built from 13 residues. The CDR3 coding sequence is TGTGCCAGCAGACGGACAGGGCTTACTGAAGCTTTCTTT. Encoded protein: CASRRTGLTEAFF.

CDR3: CASSQGEAGGGKTQYF. In DNA, the CDR3 is TGTGCCAGCAGCCAAGGGGAAGCGGGGGGCGGGAAGACCCAGTACTTC. The chain couples TRBV4-2 to TRBJ2-5; 9 positions match TRBD2. CDR3 length: 16 amino acids. The germline CDR1 and CDR2 sequences are LGHNA and YNFKEQ. The V and J ends lost 1 base and 6 bases, in that order; junction bases with no gene match: 9.

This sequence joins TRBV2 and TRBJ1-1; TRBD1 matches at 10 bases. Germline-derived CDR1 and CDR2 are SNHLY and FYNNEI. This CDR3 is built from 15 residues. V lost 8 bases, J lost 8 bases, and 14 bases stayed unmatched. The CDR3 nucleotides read TGTGCCAGCCAAAAGGCGGGACAGGGGCTGTCAGAAGCTTTCTTT. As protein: CASQKAGQGLSEAFF.

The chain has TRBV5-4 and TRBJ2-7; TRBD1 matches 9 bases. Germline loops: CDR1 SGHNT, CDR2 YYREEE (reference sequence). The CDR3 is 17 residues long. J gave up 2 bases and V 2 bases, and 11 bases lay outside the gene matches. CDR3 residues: CASSLTTGTGNAYEQYF. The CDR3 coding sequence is TGTGCCAGCAGCTTAACCACCGGGACAGGGAATGCCTACGAGCAGTACTTC.

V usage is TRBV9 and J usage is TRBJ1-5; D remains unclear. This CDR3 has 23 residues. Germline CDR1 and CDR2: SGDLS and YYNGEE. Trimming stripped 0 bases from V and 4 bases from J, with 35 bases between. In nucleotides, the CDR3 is TGTGCCAGCAGCGTAGGGGAACATAAGAAGATACAAACCAAACCGGATCCGAATCAGCCCCAGCATTTT. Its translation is CASSVGEHKKIQTKPDPNQPQHF.

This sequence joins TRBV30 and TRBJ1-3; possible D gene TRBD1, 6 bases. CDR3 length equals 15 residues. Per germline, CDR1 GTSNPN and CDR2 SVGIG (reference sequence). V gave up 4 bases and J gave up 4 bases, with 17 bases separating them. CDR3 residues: CAWTREGHPGNTIYF. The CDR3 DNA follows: TGTGCCTGGACCCGGGAGGGACATCCCGGAAACACCATATATTTT.

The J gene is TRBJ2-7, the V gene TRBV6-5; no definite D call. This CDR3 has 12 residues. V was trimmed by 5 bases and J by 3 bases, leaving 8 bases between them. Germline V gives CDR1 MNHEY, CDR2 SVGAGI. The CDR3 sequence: CASSPPSYEQYF. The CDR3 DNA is TGTGCCAGCAGTCCCCCGAGCTACGAGCAGTACTTC.

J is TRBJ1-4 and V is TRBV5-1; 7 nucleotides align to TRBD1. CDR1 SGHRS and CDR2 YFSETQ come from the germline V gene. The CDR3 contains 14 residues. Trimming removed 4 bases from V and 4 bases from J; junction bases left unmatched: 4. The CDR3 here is CASSLGTDNEKLFF. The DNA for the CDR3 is TGCGCCAGCAGCCTCGGGACAGATAATGAAAAACTGTTTTTT.

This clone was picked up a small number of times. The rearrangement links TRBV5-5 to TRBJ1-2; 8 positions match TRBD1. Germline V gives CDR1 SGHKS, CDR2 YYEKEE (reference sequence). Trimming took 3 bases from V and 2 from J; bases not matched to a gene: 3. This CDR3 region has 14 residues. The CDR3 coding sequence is TGTGCCAGCAGCTCCGACAGGGGCAACTATGGCTACACCTTC. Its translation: CASSSDRGNYGYTF.

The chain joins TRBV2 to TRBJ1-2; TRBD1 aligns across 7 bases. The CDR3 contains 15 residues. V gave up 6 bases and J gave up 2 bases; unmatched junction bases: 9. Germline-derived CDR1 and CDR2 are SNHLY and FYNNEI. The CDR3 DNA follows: TGTGCCAGCAGGATCCAGGGACAGCCAAACTATGGCTACACCTTC. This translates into CASRIQGQPNYGYTF.

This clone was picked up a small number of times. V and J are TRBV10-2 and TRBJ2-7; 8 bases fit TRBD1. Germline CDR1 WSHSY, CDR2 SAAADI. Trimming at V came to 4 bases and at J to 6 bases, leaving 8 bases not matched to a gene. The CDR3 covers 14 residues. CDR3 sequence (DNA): TGCGCCAGCAGTGGGGGGCAGGGGGCCTCCGAGCAGTACTTC. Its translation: CASSGGQGASEQYF.

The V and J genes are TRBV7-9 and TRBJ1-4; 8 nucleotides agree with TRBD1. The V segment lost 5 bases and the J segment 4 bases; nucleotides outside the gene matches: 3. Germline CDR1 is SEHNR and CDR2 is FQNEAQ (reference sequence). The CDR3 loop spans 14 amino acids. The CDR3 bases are TGTGCCAGCAGCCCGGGACAGGATAATGAAAAACTGTTTTTT. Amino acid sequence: CASSPGQDNEKLFF.

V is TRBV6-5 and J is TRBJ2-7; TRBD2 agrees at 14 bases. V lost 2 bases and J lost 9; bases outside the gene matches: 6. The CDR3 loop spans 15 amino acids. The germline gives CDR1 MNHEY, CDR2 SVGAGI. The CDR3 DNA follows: TGTGCCAGCAGTTACCCGACCGGGACTAGCGGGGGGCAGTACTTC. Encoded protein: CASSYPTGTSGGQYF.

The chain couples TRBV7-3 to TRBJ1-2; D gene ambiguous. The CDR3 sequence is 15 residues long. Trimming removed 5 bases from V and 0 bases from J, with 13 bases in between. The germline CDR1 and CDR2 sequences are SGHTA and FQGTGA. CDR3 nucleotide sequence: TGTGCCAGCAGCCCCGAGGGCCGCGCTAACTATGGCTACACCTTC. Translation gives CASSPEGRANYGYTF. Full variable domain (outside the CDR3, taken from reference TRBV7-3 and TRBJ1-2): GAGVSQTPSNKVTEKGKYVELRCDPISGHTALYWYRQSLGQGPEFLIYFQGTGAADDSGLPNDRFFAVRPEGSVSTLKIQRTERGDSAVYLCASSPEGRANYGYTFGSGTRLTVV.

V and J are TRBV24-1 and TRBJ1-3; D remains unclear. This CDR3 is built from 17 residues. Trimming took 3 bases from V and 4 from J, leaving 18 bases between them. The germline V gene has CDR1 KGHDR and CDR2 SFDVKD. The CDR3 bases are TGTGCCACCAGTGATCCCCAAATAGGAACGGCAGGAAACACCATATATTTT. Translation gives CATSDPQIGTAGNTIYF.

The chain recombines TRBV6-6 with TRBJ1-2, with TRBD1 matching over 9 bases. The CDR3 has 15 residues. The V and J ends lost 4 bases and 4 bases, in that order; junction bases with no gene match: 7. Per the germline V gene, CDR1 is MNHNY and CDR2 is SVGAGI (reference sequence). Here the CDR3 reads CASSSLGQGTYGYTF. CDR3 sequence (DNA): TGTGCCAGCAGTTCTTTGGGACAGGGTACCTATGGCTACACCTTC.

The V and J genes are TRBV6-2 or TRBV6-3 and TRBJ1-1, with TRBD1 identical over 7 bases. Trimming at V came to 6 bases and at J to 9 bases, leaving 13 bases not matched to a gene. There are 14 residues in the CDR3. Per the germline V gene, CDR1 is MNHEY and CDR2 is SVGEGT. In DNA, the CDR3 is TGTGCCAGCAGCCCCCCGACAGGGAAACCAAAAGCTTTCTTT. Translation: CASSPPTGKPKAFF.

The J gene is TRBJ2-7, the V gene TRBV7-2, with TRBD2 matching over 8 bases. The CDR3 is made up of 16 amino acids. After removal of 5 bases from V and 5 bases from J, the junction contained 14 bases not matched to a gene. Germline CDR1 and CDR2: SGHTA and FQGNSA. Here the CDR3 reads CASSQGGGGGSHEQYF. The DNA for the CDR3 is TGTGCCAGCAGCCAAGGGGGGGGCGGGGGGTCCCACGAGCAGTACTTC.

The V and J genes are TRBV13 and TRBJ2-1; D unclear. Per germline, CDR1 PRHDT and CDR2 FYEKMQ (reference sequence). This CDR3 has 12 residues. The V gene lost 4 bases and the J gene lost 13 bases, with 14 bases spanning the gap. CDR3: CASSYLTRAQFF. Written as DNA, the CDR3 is TGTGCCAGCAGCTATCTAACGCGCGCCCAGTTCTTC.